The source of this T cell receptor (beta chain) is a study of Ad26.COV2.S vaccination and SARS-CoV-2 variants. At the level of the study: Donor was in the COV1001 Ad26.COV2.S trial arm. Doses of Ad26.COV2.S were injected into muscle once or twice, 56 days apart.

The CDR3 loop spans 14 amino acids. Trimming pared 4 bases from V and 6 bases from J, leaving 14 bases between. Germline CDR1 SGHRS, CDR2 YFSETQ. The treatment here: some 20 received Ad26.COV2.S at low or high dose, single or two shots; 5 received placebo; per-sample allocation not given. Sample collection was performed on day 63 after the first vaccine or placebo injection. This clone was seen just once. Profiled with immunoSEQ multiplex PCR; TCRdb holds only in-frame clones, not every one. Of about 500,000 clones in the sample, about nine tenths are singletons; the top ten hold over 1.5%. Sequencing was performed on peripheral blood, taken in a trial of Ad26.COV2.S vaccine versus placebo. The TCR sequence derives from a person aged 18-60 years who received the Ad26.COV2.S COVID-19 vaccine or a placebo. This rearrangement joins TRBV5-1 to TRBJ2-1; D may match TRBD1 or TRBD2 (6 bases each). CDR3 DNA: TGCGCCAGCAGCCCCCCCCCGGGGGCCAATGAGCAGTTCTTC. As protein: CASSPPPGANEQFF.